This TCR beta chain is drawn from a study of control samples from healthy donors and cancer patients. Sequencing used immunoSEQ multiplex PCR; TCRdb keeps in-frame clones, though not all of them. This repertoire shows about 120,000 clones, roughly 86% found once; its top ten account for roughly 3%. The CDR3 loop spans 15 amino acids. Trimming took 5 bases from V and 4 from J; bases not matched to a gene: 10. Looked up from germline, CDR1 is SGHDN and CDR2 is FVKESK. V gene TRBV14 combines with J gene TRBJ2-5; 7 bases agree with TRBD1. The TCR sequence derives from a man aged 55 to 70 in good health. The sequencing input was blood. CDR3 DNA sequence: TGTGCCAGCAGCAACGCCGGGACAGTGGGAGAGACCCAGTACTTC. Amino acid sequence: CASSNAGTVGETQYF. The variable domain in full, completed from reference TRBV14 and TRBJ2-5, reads EAGVTQFPSHSVIEKGQTVTLRCDPISGHDNLYWYRRVMGKEIKFLLHFVKESKQDESGMPNNRFLAERTGGTYSTLKVQPAELEDSGVYFCASSNAGTVGETQYFGPGTRLLVL.